The 14 T cell receptor beta chains below all came from one sample that was sequenced in a study of cytomegalovirus exposure and HLA in healthy donors. PCR involved 60 Vbeta and 13 Jbeta primers. The table came from immunoSEQ multiplex PCR; TCRdb's copy has only in-frame clones and leaves some out. The sample holds about 200,000 clones. Sequenced input: PBMCs. The source of these receptors is a girl aged 2-10 years in good health and CMV-seropositive.

The rearrangement joins TRBV28 to TRBJ2-3; 10 bases map to TRBD1. Trimming took 6 bases from V and 3 from J; bases not matched to a gene: 9. The V gene's germline CDR1 is MDHEN and CDR2 SYDVKM. The CDR3 is 16 amino acids. DNA of the CDR3: TGTGCCAGCAGCCCTACGGGACAGGGGTTAACAGATACGCAGTATTTT. Translating it yields CASSPTGQGLTDTQYF.

The J gene is TRBJ1-2, the V gene TRBV5-1; no firm D call. With 1 base removed from V and 3 bases from J, the gap between germline ends came to 10 bases. The CDR3 extends over 14 amino acids. CDR1 is SGHRS and CDR2 is YFSETQ in the germline V gene. The DNA for the CDR3 is TGCGCCAGCAGCTTGATCGGGGATTACTATGGCTACACCTTC. Translated, it gives CASSLIGDYYGYTF.

The rearrangement links TRBV29-1 to TRBJ2-1; 8 nucleotides match TRBD1. The length of the CDR3 is 13 residues. Germline assignment: CDR1 SQVTM and CDR2 ANQGSEA. V lost 8 bases and J lost 0; bases outside the gene matches: 3. This chain's CDR3 is CSSDRGSYNEQFF. In DNA form, the CDR3 reads TGCAGCTCCGACAGGGGCTCCTACAATGAGCAGTTCTTC.

The chain combines TRBV28 with TRBJ2-2; tentative D call: TRBD1 (6 bases). This CDR3 comprises 15 residues. V lost 2 bases and J 4 bases, leaving 11 bases between the germline ends. Per the germline V gene, CDR1 is MDHEN and CDR2 is SYDVKM. The CDR3 DNA sequence: TGTGCCAGCAGTTTAATGGGGGCGGGCACCGGGGAGCTGTTTTTT. It specifies CASSLMGAGTGELFF.

The J gene is TRBJ2-7, the V gene TRBV2; 12 bases match TRBD2. Germline V gene data show CDR1 as SNHLY and CDR2 as FYNNEI. Germline trimming cut 6 bases from V and 5 bases from J; bases unmatched to any gene: 2. CDR3 length equals 13 residues. This CDR3 reads CASRRLAGDEQYF. The CDR3 DNA sequence: TGTGCCAGCAGGAGACTAGCGGGGGACGAGCAGTACTTC. Filled out from reference TRBV2 and TRBJ2-7, the complete variable domain reads EPEVTQTPSHQVTQMGQEVILRCVPISNHLYFYWYRQILGQKVEFLVSFYNNEISEKSEIFDDQFSVERPDGSNFTLKIRSTKLEDSAMYFCASRRLAGDEQYFGPGTRLTVT.

DNA for the CDR3: TGTGCCTGGAGTGGGTGGGCAGGGTTAGACTATGGCTACACCTTC. Its protein product is CAWSGWAGLDYGYTF. V is TRBV30 and J is TRBJ1-2, with TRBD1 as a possible D gene (5 bases). This CDR3 comprises 15 residues. The V gene's germline CDR1 is GTSNPN and CDR2 SVGIG (reference sequence). With 1 base removed from V and 3 bases from J, the gap between germline ends came to 15 bases.

The genes are TRBV7-3 and TRBJ2-2; D possibly corresponds to TRBD1 (6 bases). Germline V gives CDR1 SGHTA, CDR2 FQGTGA. Trimming shortened V by 5 bases and J by 7 bases, and 20 bases separated the two germline ends. The CDR3 is made up of 16 amino acids. This chain's CDR3 is CASSPPGHPKGGELFF. The DNA of the CDR3 is TGTGCCAGCAGCCCCCCGGGACACCCCAAGGGCGGGGAGCTGTTTTTT.

This chain joins TRBV18 and TRBJ2-3; TRBD2 agrees at 13 bases. The length of the CDR3 is 18 residues. CDR1 is KGHSH and CDR2 is LQKENI in the germline V gene. Trimming cost V 2 bases and J 5 bases; bases outside gene matches: 10. The CDR3 loop is CASSPGEGLAGVQDTQYF. For the CDR3, the DNA is TGTGCCAGCTCACCAGGCGAAGGACTAGCGGGAGTCCAAGATACGCAGTATTTT.

This chain connects TRBV6-1 to TRBJ1-1, with a tentative D call TRBD1 (5 bases). Between the trimmed V and J ends, which lost 7 bases and 5 bases, there was a span of 14 bases. Germline-derived CDR1 and CDR2 are MNHNS and SASEGT. The CDR3 is 13 residues long. Here the CDR3 reads CASKEFRGTEAFF. CDR3 DNA: TGTGCCAGCAAAGAATTTAGGGGTACTGAAGCTTTCTTT.

J is TRBJ2-3 and V is TRBV4-2; TRBD2 matches 8 bases. CDR1 LGHNA and CDR2 YNFKEQ come from the germline V gene. The length of the CDR3 is 15 residues. After removal of 0 bases from V and 3 bases from J, the junction contained 2 bases not matched to a gene. The CDR3 DNA is TGTGCCAGCAGCCAAGAAGCTAGCGGGACAGATACGCAGTATTTT. Translation gives CASSQEASGTDTQYF.

The chain is built from TRBV27 and TRBJ2-3; TRBD2 aligns across 13 bases. This CDR3 has 15 amino acids. The V gene end was trimmed by 7 bases and the J gene end by 4 bases; junction bases not matched to a gene: 5. The germline V gene has CDR1 MNHEY and CDR2 SMNVEV (reference sequence). The CDR3 sequence: CASTGLAGTADTQYF. CDR3 sequence (DNA): TGTGCCAGCACGGGACTAGCGGGAACCGCAGATACGCAGTATTTT.

V gene TRBV28 combines with J gene TRBJ1-1; D remains ambiguous. Germline V lookup: CDR1 MDHEN, CDR2 SYDVKM. V lost 8 bases and J 3 bases, leaving 19 bases between the germline ends. This CDR3 spans 15 amino acids. Written as DNA, the CDR3 is TGTGCCAGCCCAGCCGGGAGATCTAGTCACACTGAAGCTTTCTTT. Translation: CASPAGRSSHTEAFF.

V is TRBV10-1 and J is TRBJ2-1; unclear D gene. V was cut by 2 bases and J by 9 bases, with 11 bases left in between. Germline loops: CDR1 WNHNN, CDR2 SYGVQD (reference sequence). The CDR3 is 13 amino acids. The DNA for the CDR3 is TGCGCCAGCAGTGAGGCAGATTCAAGTGAGCAGTTCTTC. Its translation is CASSEADSSEQFF.

The chain carries TRBV28 and TRBJ2-1; TRBD2 might be the D (5 bases). The CDR3 runs to 15 residues. Trimming removed 5 bases from V and 6 bases from J, with 17 bases in between. Germline CDR1 and CDR2: MDHEN and SYDVKM. CDR3: CASSPTQRRFNEQFF. CDR3 DNA sequence: TGTGCCAGCAGTCCGACCCAGCGGAGGTTCAATGAGCAGTTCTTC.